Here is one T cell receptor beta chain with its context. This clonotype was picked up a small number of times. What antigen it recognizes has not been identified. Nothing much larger sits one base from this clone, and base qualities are not available. The germline V gene specifies MNHEY as CDR1 and SVGEGT as CDR2. V lost 5 bases and J lost 8 bases; the stretch between them is 13 bases long. The CDR3, cysteine through phenylalanine, is 13 amino acids long. This entry keeps only the CDR3 DNA: 39 bases, framed from base 1. The donors were a few dozen Caucasian individuals from Russia, aged roughly 6 to 100 years, who were systemically healthy. Each donor gave around 9.9 milliliters of peripheral blood, collected into EDTA-treated Vacutainer tubes. Ficoll-Paque density-gradient centrifugation was used to isolate PBMCs, with at least 7 million per sample. Total RNA was extracted from PBMCs with Trizol reagent, with at least 5.5 micrograms obtained per sample. Naive CD45RAhigh/CD27high T cell percentages were measured by flow cytometry on a PBMC aliquot from every donor.

Receptors were amplified or captured by 5' RACE. A second roughly 7 to 11 cycle PCR used a sample-barcoded 5' primer and a J-beta primer mix. A template-switch 5' adaptor carrying 12 random nucleotides introduced a unique molecular identifier onto each TCR beta cDNA molecule. Each sample yielded at least 3 million CDR3-containing paired-end reads. First-strand cDNA synthesis was performed from all RNA using the Mint cDNA synthesis kit, with priming by a TRBC-specific oligonucleotide. After uracil-DNA glycosylase treatment, a first 18-cycle PCR used universal primers M1SS and BC2_uni_R on all cDNA. Processing in the source paper ran as follows. For normalization, 1 million high-quality reads were randomly selected from each sample, with every read carrying a distinct molecular identifier. Reads sharing molecular identifiers were discarded rather than binned into consensus sequences. MiTCR, run with a Q25 quality threshold and the strictest error-elimination algorithm, handled CDR3 identification, clonotype clustering and error correction. A nonparametric unseen species model with Euler transformation was used to estimate lower-bound total TCR beta diversity. TCRdb reprocessing: public reads trimmed at Q25 with fastp, clones called with MiXCR, in-frame beta chains kept. CDR3 protein sequences are deduplicated, and each keeps its most common genes and DNA. The V and J calls, along with clone size, are taken from TCRdb and not from the paper's own processing. The sample contains approximately 2,000,000 distinct CDR3 sequences, approximately 39% of them found a single time. Of the sample, 20% to 25% is held by the ten largest clones.

The data were obtained in a study of blood T cells in healthy people across ages (dated by TCRdb to the mid-2010s). About the study as a whole: In model experiments, roughly one uniquely barcoded TCR beta cDNA molecule per two T cells was captured by template switching. Using deep sequencing normalized with unique cDNA molecular identifiers, the study measured how TCR beta repertoire diversity changes with age. Donors were grouped into four age groups: young (average approximately 15 years), middle-aged (about 40), aged (roughly 62) and long-lived (about 89). To avoid experimental bias, donors of different ages were spread randomly across the sequencing lanes. Two additional independent replicas of 1 million unique cDNA reads from the same blood draw were analyzed for two donors (one aged 18 to 30 and one aged 80 or older). Overall study results and their limits: Observed TCR beta diversity per million T cells fell roughly linearly with age, and a significant reduction was already apparent by age around 40. Total diversity estimates from one million sequenced T cells were considered lower bounds and underestimates. Because the CMV infection status of the donors was unknown, age-related changes in expanded clonotypes may potentially have been confounded. Compared with the aged group, more naive CD4+ T cells, fewer expanded clones and increased TCR diversity were shown by the long-lived group, suggesting age selection. The percentage of naive T cells measured by flow cytometry correlated strongly with observed TCR beta diversity. Conclusive comparison of naive and antigen-experienced compartments was prevented by the profiling of bulk unsorted PBMCs.

The chain was built from TRBV6-2 or TRBV6-3 and TRBJ2-1; the D gene is not confidently resolved. The sequence was obtained from a human donor in good health. The sequenced material came from blood. The CDR3 region reads CASSPLRGYEQFF. The sequenced DNA: TGTGCCAGCAGTCCCCTCCGTGGGTATGAGCAGTTCTTC.